The next 24 T cell receptor beta chains were all read from a single sample in a study of T cells after yellow fever vaccination. One entry per CDR3 protein results from TCRdb running MiXCR on the 5' RACE reads. The table includes approximately 150,000 distinct CDR3 sequences, 5.5% to 7.5% detected once. The sequenced sample was CD4+ T cells sorted from PBMCs, obtained on the day of the first yellow fever vaccination. The receptor set was obtained from a man between 18 and 35 years old who received the YFV17D yellow fever vaccine.

There are a few counts of this clonotype. The chain links TRBV29-1 to TRBJ1-5; possibly TRBD1 for D (5 bases). CDR1 is SQVTM and CDR2 is ANQGSEA in the germline V gene. Trimming cost V 4 bases and J 7 bases, with 11 bases left between them. This CDR3 is built from 12 residues. For the CDR3, the DNA is TGCAGCGTTGGGGGGGGAGGGCAGCCCCAGCATTTT. Encoded protein: CSVGGGGQPQHF.

This clonotype was found many times. V gene TRBV20-1 combines with J gene TRBJ2-5; D might be TRBD1 or TRBD2, each matching 5 bases. This CDR3 is 15 amino acids long. The germline V gene has CDR1 DFQATT and CDR2 SNEGSKA (reference sequence). V was clipped by 3 bases and J by 0 bases, with 14 bases between them. The CDR3 is CSARAWDANQETQYF. CDR3 nucleotide sequence: TGCAGTGCTAGGGCCTGGGACGCCAACCAAGAGACCCAGTACTTC.

This clonotype occurred a few times. In nucleotides, the CDR3 is TGTGCCGGTGTGGGGGTTTTGAACACTGAAGCTTTCTTT. Its protein product is CAGVGVLNTEAFF. The chain is built from TRBV6-5 and TRBJ1-1, with a weak D call TRBD1 (5 bases). This CDR3 comprises 13 residues. V lost 11 bases to trimming and J lost 0 bases, with 13 bases between them. CDR1 and CDR2 from the germline V gene are MNHEY and SVGAGI.

This clonotype was observed many times. The rearrangement links TRBV18 to TRBJ1-4; 10 positions agree with TRBD1. V trimming: 3 bases; J trimming: 12 bases; junction bases outside the gene matches: 7. The germline CDR1 and CDR2 sequences are KGHSH and LQKENI. The CDR3 loop spans 14 amino acids. CDR3 sequence reads: CASSPRDRGGELFF. The CDR3 DNA is TGTGCCAGCTCACCCCGGGACAGGGGAGGAGAACTGTTTTTT.

There are a few counts of this clonotype. The chain employs TRBV20-1 and TRBJ2-4; a possible D gene is TRBD1 (5 bases). The V end was cut by 4 bases, the J end by 0 bases, with 10 bases between. Germline CDR1 is DFQATT and CDR2 is SNEGSKA (reference sequence). CDR3 length: 14 amino acids. The CDR3 region has the DNA TGCAGTGCTAAACAGGTCCTAGCCAAAAACATTCAGTACTTC. Translated, it gives CSAKQVLAKNIQYF.

In this sample, this clonotype turned up many times. J is TRBJ2-5 and V is TRBV11-2; 15 bases agree with TRBD2. Germline V gene sequence: CDR1 SGHAT, CDR2 FQNNGV. The CDR3 consists of 18 residues. V trimming: 5 bases; J trimming: 5 bases; junction bases outside the gene matches: 12. The DNA for the CDR3 is TGTGCCAGCAGCCCCAAGAGGACTAGCGGGGGGGCCCCGGAGACCCAGTACTTC. Amino acids: CASSPKRTSGGAPETQYF.

The chain recombines TRBV7-2 with TRBJ1-1; possible D gene TRBD1, 6 bases. The CDR3 has 15 amino acids. V lost 2 bases to trimming and J lost 5 bases, with 15 bases between them. CDR1 is SGHTA and CDR2 is FQGNSA in the germline V gene. The CDR3 bases are TGTGCCAGCAGCTTATGGGGGGGCGGGTCGACTGAAGCTTTCTTT. Its protein product is CASSLWGGGSTEAFF.

The table lists this clonotype with many counts. The chain is built from TRBV25-1 and TRBJ2-5; tentative D call: TRBD1 (6 bases). Trimming removed 10 bases at V and 5 bases at J, with 17 bases between. The CDR3 has 13 residues. Germline-derived CDR1 and CDR2 are MGHDK and SYGVNS. The chain's CDR3 is CATTDSPRETQYF. The CDR3 region has the DNA TGTGCCACCACGGACAGTCCCCGGGAGACCCAGTACTTC.

This clonotype was detected only a few times. The CDR3 DNA sequence: TGTGCCAGCAGCTCGTCTCTTCAGGTTTTCTCCTACAATGAGCAGTTCTTC. It yields the protein CASSSSLQVFSYNEQFF. J is TRBJ2-1 and V is TRBV7-8; no clear D. The ends were cut back, 4 bases at V and 0 bases at J, with 16 bases in the middle. Germline V CDR1 and CDR2: SGHVS, FQNEAQ. The CDR3 loop spans 17 amino acids. Looking up the rest from reference TRBV7-8 and TRBJ2-1 gives the full variable domain: GAGVSQSPRYKVAKRGQDVALRCDPISGHVSLFWYQQALGQGPEFLTYFQNEAQLDKSGLPSDRFFAERPEGSVSTLKIQRTQQEDSAVYLCASSSSLQVFSYNEQFFGPGTRLTVL.

This clonotype was counted at least ten times. The gene calls are TRBV30 and TRBJ2-3, with D maybe TRBD2 (6 bases). CDR3 length: 14 residues. The germline CDR1 and CDR2 sequences are GTSNPN and SVGIG (reference sequence). The germline V and J ends were trimmed by 3 bases and 6 bases, with 16 bases remaining between them. In nucleotides, the CDR3 is TGTGCCTGGAGGGGGTTTCCTAGCGCGGATACGCAGTATTTT. This translates into CAWRGFPSADTQYF.

This clonotype was found a few times. The genes are TRBV11-2 and TRBJ2-3; the match to TRBD2 covers 13 bases. The length of the CDR3 is 19 residues. Germline-derived CDR1 and CDR2 are SGHAT and FQNNGV. Trimming cost V 5 bases and J 2 bases; bases outside gene matches: 13. DNA for the CDR3: TGTGCCAGCAGCCCGATGGGACTAGCGGGATCTAGAGCCACAGATACGCAGTATTTT. Encoded protein: CASSPMGLAGSRATDTQYF.

This clonotype appeared a few times. This chain links TRBV5-8 with TRBJ2-7; 9 bases line up with TRBD1. Germline V CDR1 and CDR2: SGHTS, YDEGEE. The CDR3 consists of 15 residues. J was trimmed by 0 bases and V by 4 bases; bases with no gene match: 5. The CDR3 loop is CASSRGQGSSYEQYF. DNA for the CDR3: TGTGCCAGCAGCAGAGGACAGGGGAGCTCCTACGAGCAGTACTTC.

In its sample, this clonotype was seen a few times. This chain connects TRBV4-3 to TRBJ1-5; D is undetermined. Germline CDR1 LGHNA, CDR2 YSLEER. The V gene lost 3 bases and the J gene lost 4 bases, with 7 bases spanning the gap. The CDR3 covers 13 residues. This CDR3 reads CASSHGENQPQHF. In nucleotides, the CDR3 is TGCGCCAGCAGCCACGGGGAGAATCAGCCCCAGCATTTT.

This clonotype was recorded at least ten times. The DNA of the CDR3 is TGTGCCAGCAGCTTAGCAGGGGCCTACGAGCAGTACGTC. Translation: CASSLAGAYEQYV. The chain employs TRBV28 and TRBJ2-7, with D maybe TRBD1 (6 bases). The CDR3 is 13 amino acids. Germline values: CDR1 MDHEN, CDR2 SYDVKM. Trimming cost V 6 bases and J 2 bases, with 11 bases left between them.

This clonotype has more than one count but fewer than ten. This chain joins TRBV7-7 and TRBJ2-3; D not resolved. Germline V gene sequence: CDR1 SSHAT, CDR2 FNYEAQ (reference sequence). Trimming stripped 0 bases from V and 0 bases from J, with 10 bases between. This CDR3 is built from 16 residues. CDR3 sequence reads: CASSLAPLGSTDTQYF. The CDR3 DNA reads TGTGCCAGCAGCTTAGCGCCCCTAGGAAGCACAGATACGCAGTATTTT. Variable domain in full (rest from reference TRBV7-7 and TRBJ2-3): GAGVSQSPRYKVTKRGQDVTLRCDPISSHATLYWYQQALGQGPEFLTYFNYEAQPDKSGLPSDRFSAERPEGSISTLTIQRTEQRDSAMYRCASSLAPLGSTDTQYFGPGTRLTVL.

This clonotype was picked up many times. The chain is built from TRBV5-1 and TRBJ2-3, with 11 bases matching TRBD2. The CDR3 is 16 residues long. V gave up 1 base and J gave up 5 bases; unmatched junction bases: 6. Germline CDR1 reads SGHRS; CDR2 reads YFSETQ. The DNA of the CDR3 is TGCGCCAGCAGCTTGCGTAGCGGGGGGGCACAAGATACGCAGTATTTT. Amino acids: CASSLRSGGAQDTQYF.

This clonotype was counted at least ten times. The chain recombines TRBV7-2 with TRBJ1-2; D is possibly TRBD1 (6 bases). V lost 3 bases to trimming and J lost 1 base, with 12 bases between them. Germline V lookup: CDR1 SGHTA, CDR2 FQGNSA. The CDR3 length is 15 residues. CDR3 nucleotides: TGTGCCAGCAGCTTCAGGACAGCAGATAACTATGGCTACACCTTC. Protein sequence: CASSFRTADNYGYTF. The full variable domain, rest sourced from reference TRBV7-2 and TRBJ1-2, is GAGVSQSPSNKVTEKGKDVELRCDPISGHTALYWYRQSLGQGLEFLIYFQGNSAPDKSGLPSDRFSAERTGGSVSTLTIQRTQQEDSAVYLCASSFRTADNYGYTFGSGTRLTVV.

This clonotype was picked up many times. The chain couples TRBV7-3 to TRBJ1-1; 8 nucleotides agree with TRBD1. Trimming removed 5 bases from V and 3 bases from J; junction bases left unmatched: 8. Germline V gene sequence: CDR1 SGHTA, CDR2 FQGTGA. CDR3 length equals 15 residues. The CDR3 protein is CASSPPSTGDTEAFF. The CDR3 region has the DNA TGTGCCAGCAGCCCCCCTTCGACAGGGGACACTGAAGCTTTCTTT. Variable domain in full (rest from reference TRBV7-3 and TRBJ1-1): GAGVSQTPSNKVTEKGKYVELRCDPISGHTALYWYRQSLGQGPEFLIYFQGTGAADDSGLPNDRFFAVRPEGSVSTLKIQRTERGDSAVYLCASSPPSTGDTEAFFGQGTRLTVV.

This clonotype was seen ten or more times. The chain joins TRBV5-1 to TRBJ2-7; D possibly corresponds to TRBD1 (6 bases). The CDR3 is 14 amino acids. V lost 1 base and J 2 bases, leaving 10 bases between the germline ends. Germline-derived CDR1 and CDR2 are SGHRS and YFSETQ. In nucleotides, the CDR3 is TGCGCCAGCAGCTTGTTCGGACAGACCTACGAGCAGTACTTC. It translates to CASSLFGQTYEQYF.

The sample holds many counts of this clonotype. This chain links TRBV12-3 or TRBV12-4 with TRBJ2-3; no definite D call. The V end lost 6 bases, the J end lost 10 bases, and 11 bases lay between the germline ends. The CDR3 has 11 amino acids. CDR3 bases: TGTGCCAGCAGCCAGACGACATCGCAGTATTTT. Amino acid sequence: CASSQTTSQYF.

The genes are TRBV12-3 or TRBV12-4 and TRBJ2-1; TRBD1 might be the D (6 bases). The CDR3 length is 15 residues. V lost 5 bases and J 2 bases, leaving 13 bases between the germline ends. This chain's CDR3 is CASSPDRTTYNEQFF. DNA of the CDR3: TGTGCCAGCAGTCCGGACAGAACAACCTACAATGAGCAGTTCTTC.

This clonotype was seen at least ten times. The chain employs TRBV5-1 and TRBJ2-5, with 10 bases fitting TRBD2. Looked up from germline, CDR1 is SGHRS and CDR2 is YFSETQ. Trimming removed 4 bases from V and 3 bases from J; junction bases left unmatched: 6. The CDR3 contains 15 residues. The CDR3 is CASSVAGTSEETQYF. DNA of the CDR3: TGCGCCAGCAGCGTGGCCGGGACTAGCGAAGAGACCCAGTACTTC.

A few counts support this clonotype. V is TRBV7-2 and J is TRBJ1-2; unclear D gene. V lost 10 bases, J lost 4 bases, and 19 bases lay in between. This CDR3 comprises 14 residues. Germline V CDR1 and CDR2: SGHTA, FQGNSA. CDR3 loop: CATQPPGAFYGYTF. The CDR3 region has the DNA TGTGCCACCCAACCCCCAGGTGCCTTCTATGGCTACACCTTC.

This clonotype has a count of ten or more. The CDR3 region is CASSRYRDSREQFF. The CDR3 nucleotides read TGTGCCAGCAGTAGATATCGGGACTCCAGGGAGCAGTTCTTC. V usage is TRBV6-2 or TRBV6-3 and J usage is TRBJ2-1; a possible D gene is TRBD2 (6 bases). This CDR3 is built from 14 residues. With 5 bases removed from V and 10 bases from J, the gap between germline ends came to 18 bases. Germline V gene sequence: CDR1 MNHEY, CDR2 SVGEGT.